This TCR beta chain was observed in a study of blood T cell repertoires in COVID-19. The overall study: T cells, B-cell-depleted T cells, or PBMCs supplied cDNA or gDNA.

The repertoire was sequenced with immunoSEQ multiplex PCR; TCRdb's copy has only in-frame clones and lacks some. The sample shows under 200,000 clones, 80% to 95% of them seen only once. Deletions cut 2 bases from V and 1 base from J, with 12 bases between. This CDR3 is built from 16 residues. Germline CDR1 MNHEY, CDR2 SMNVEV (reference sequence). This clonotype originated in a man between 50 and 59 years old with acute or convalescent COVID-19. Material: peripheral blood. This chain joins TRBV27 and TRBJ2-1, with D tentatively TRBD2 (7 bases). The CDR3 is CASSLREGGSYNEQFF. The CDR3 region has the DNA TGTGCCAGCAGTTTAAGGGAGGGGGGGTCCTACAATGAGCAGTTCTTC.